Detailed here is one T cell receptor (beta chain). CDR3 length: 14 amino acids. Looked up from germline, CDR1 is MDHEN and CDR2 is SYDVKM. The V gene lost 5 bases and the J gene lost 9 bases, with 19 bases spanning the gap. The data derive from a study of PD-L1 blockade in urothelial cancer. On the study more broadly: In the patient group, about 90% of the roughly 29 were males with bladder-origin urothelial cancer. Anywhere from 0 to 3 prior chemotherapy regimens had been received by patients.

Time point given: pretreatment peripheral blood. Metastatic or locally advanced urothelial carcinoma was present in the patients. Here immunoSEQ multiplex PCR was the method, and the copy in TCRdb shows in-frame clones only, minus some. The sample contains about 95,000 clones, around 86% of which appear only once. The sequenced sample was PBMCs, obtained around atezolizumab (anti-PD-L1) treatment. The receptor was derived from a man aged 60-69 years with urothelial cancer. The gene calls are TRBV28 and TRBJ2-5, with D possibly being TRBD1 (6 bases). CDR3 coding DNA: TGTGCCAGCAGTGTTCCGGGACACCTGGGGGCCCAGTACTTC. Protein: CASSVPGHLGAQYF.